The sequence of this T cell receptor (beta chain) was determined in a study of T cell repertoires in cytomegalovirus infection (dated by TCRdb to between 2018 and 2020). Background on the whole study: Recently identified HLA-C-restricted CMV epitopes, whose presentation resists viral immunomodulation, were targeted by peptide stimulations together with well-studied HLA-B-restricted epitopes. Because public TCR beta signatures pointed to carriage of CMV infection together with the matching HLA type, the HLA type of each donor mattered for the analysis. The paper's findings and limits, for the study overall: Cumulative frequency of public TCR beta family members discriminated carriers of CMV infection plus the relevant HLA type in this cohort and an independent approximately 350-donor cohort. In the ex vivo response, HLA-C-restricted CMV-specific TCR beta clonotypes were dominant, and in two of eight donors the single most frequent clonotype came from this HLA-C-restricted group.

What the treatment or condition label conveys for this sample: in vitro stimulation with specific CMV peptide epitopes to enrich CMV-specific T cells. As regards this clonotype: Its antigen is unknown. Base qualities are missing; no much larger clone stands one base away.

V is clipped by 0 bases and J by 0 bases, and the sequence between their germline boundaries is 9 bases long. From the germline V gene, CDR1 is SGDLS and CDR2 is YYNGEE. From the cysteine up to the phenylalanine, the CDR3 has a length of 15 residues. The CDR3 DNA has 45 bases and is translated from base 1. For sequencing, an Illumina HiSeq 1500 was employed. Starting from the raw public reads, TCRdb applied fastp trimming at Q25, assembled clones with MiXCR and retained in-frame beta chains. Rows with one shared CDR3 protein collapse into an entry with the most common genes and DNA. The table for this sample lists about 83,000 distinct CDR3 sequences; about half of them were counted only once. Approximately 93% of the sample is taken by the ten largest.

This sample comprised CD8+ T cells from cultured PBMCs, obtained from culture after CMV antigen stimulation. The chain uses TRBV9 and TRBJ1-1, with a tentative D gene TRBD1 over 6 matching bases. The sequence derives from a human donor in good health (CMV status not recorded). Some clones in this sample may be carry-over from other donors' samples. The nucleotide sequence reads TGTGCCAGCAGCGTAGGTCAGGGGATGAACACTGAAGCTTTCTTT. It translates as CASSVGQGMNTEAFF.